This T cell receptor (beta chain) was sequenced for a study of blood T cell repertoires in COVID-19. Overall study context: Samples taken during acute and convalescent COVID-19 were collected in the United States, Italy and Spain. T cells, B-cell-depleted T cells, or PBMCs supplied cDNA or gDNA.

The CDR3 spans 14 residues. The germline V gene encodes CDR1 LNHDA and CDR2 SQIVND (reference sequence). V shed 5 bases, J shed 4 bases, and the junction held 6 bases outside the gene matches. This clone occurred a few times. Source study methods: Nucleated cell number was recorded as an estimate derived from reference gene primer amplification. TCRdb keeps only in-frame clones here, not all; method: immunoSEQ multiplex PCR. That table gives V, J and clone size, and the DNA gave D and trimming. The sample shows 70,000 to 90,000 clones, over 65% of them seen only once. The TCR originated in a human donor in a cohort sampled during active COVID-19. The V gene is TRBV19, the J gene TRBJ1-2; 8 bases are a match to TRBD1. The source material was peripheral blood. The CDR3 loop is CASSRPTGGYGYTF. In DNA, the CDR3 is TGTGCCAGTAGTCGGCCAACAGGGGGCTATGGCTACACCTTC.